The clone carrying this T cell receptor beta chain was counted only a few times. The CDR3 is 16 amino acids. From germline, CDR1 is LNHDA and CDR2 SQIVND (reference sequence). The junction had 8 bases not matched to a gene; V was cut back by 6 bases and J by 3 bases. The data stem from a study of T cells in Graves' hyperthyroidism and ophthalmopathy. The TCR beta CDR3 regions underwent amplification using RNA transcripts as the source. The HTBI primer set drove a first-round RT-PCR of the TCR CDR3. TCRdb analysed the multiplex PCR reads with MiXCR anew, one entry per CDR3 protein. The table lists approximately 710,000 distinct CDR3 sequences, 17% of them singletons.

This receptor was obtained from a middle-aged man with Graves' hyperthyroidism. This chain connects TRBV19 to TRBJ2-7; TRBD2 matches 13 bases. Sequenced material: blood. CDR3 coding DNA: TGTGCCAGTAGGTCTCGACTAGCGGGAGGATACTACGAGCAGTACTTC. Amino acids: CASRSRLAGGYYEQYF.